The T cell receptor beta chain described here comes from a study of CD4 T cell repertoires in COVID-19 (dated by TCRdb to about 2021). The study in broad terms: To analyze cross-reactivity, CFSE-low cells were expanded with IL-2 for 10 to 11 days and then labeled again and restimulated with spike proteins from other coronaviruses. In COVID-19-recovered individuals, the study described naturally processed CD4+ T cell responses to SARS-CoV-2 spike and nucleoprotein and used TCR Vbeta sequencing to evaluate clonal composition. Subset-level TCR Vbeta repertoire analysis of SARS-CoV-2-reactive T cells was performed in three recovered individuals.

Of note for this clone: Its cognate antigen has yet to be identified. Base qualities are not at hand, and no much larger clone is one base apart.

Memory T cell samples that were not cultured went straight to sequencing right after ex vivo isolation. From peripheral blood mononuclear cells, the researchers isolated CD4+ total memory, central memory, effector memory and circulating T follicular helper cells. The investigation overall reported the following: Consistent with cross-reactivity, between 7 and 25% of SARS-CoV-2 clonotypes also showed up in secondary cultures stimulated with SARS-CoV and/or HKU1 spike. Two or all three memory subsets shared several of the most expanded SARS-CoV-2-reactive clonotypes, which suggests intraclonal diversification.

Libraries were built with the immunoSEQ multiplex PCR assay. The authors processed their data as follows. The Chao-Jaccard similarity index and counts of shared clonotypes were used to quantify repertoire overlap between subsets. The source is immuneACCESS, and TCRdb retained only in-frame sequences with V and J called. Part of the clones is not carried over; for the studies checked, unresolved V genes explain less than half of this, and the remainder is unexplained. V and J calls and clone size follow that table, whereas D and trimming were derived from the DNA. The sample table holds 23,000 or so clones, of which roughly 91% were seen once. Together, the top ten hold about 0.5% of the sample. This receptor was obtained from a human donor who had COVID-19. The material was central memory CD4+ T cells from blood, obtained before the COVID-19 pandemic. The cell subset or site tag for this specimen amounts to: CD4+ T central memory cells.

The DNA sequence follows: TGTGCCAGCGACCGGGACTTCCAAGAGACCCAGTACTTC. This sequence encodes CASDRDFQETQYF. Here the chain combines TRBV6-1 and TRBJ2-5; the D gene is perhaps TRBD2, from 6 matching bases. V is shortened by 8 bases, J by 1 base, and the region joining them spans 11 bases. The CDR3 holds 13 amino acids from the cysteine to the phenylalanine. Only the CDR3 portion is preserved as DNA: 39 bases, with reading frame beginning at the first base. Based on the germline V gene, the CDR1 and CDR2 sequences are MNHNS and SASEGT.